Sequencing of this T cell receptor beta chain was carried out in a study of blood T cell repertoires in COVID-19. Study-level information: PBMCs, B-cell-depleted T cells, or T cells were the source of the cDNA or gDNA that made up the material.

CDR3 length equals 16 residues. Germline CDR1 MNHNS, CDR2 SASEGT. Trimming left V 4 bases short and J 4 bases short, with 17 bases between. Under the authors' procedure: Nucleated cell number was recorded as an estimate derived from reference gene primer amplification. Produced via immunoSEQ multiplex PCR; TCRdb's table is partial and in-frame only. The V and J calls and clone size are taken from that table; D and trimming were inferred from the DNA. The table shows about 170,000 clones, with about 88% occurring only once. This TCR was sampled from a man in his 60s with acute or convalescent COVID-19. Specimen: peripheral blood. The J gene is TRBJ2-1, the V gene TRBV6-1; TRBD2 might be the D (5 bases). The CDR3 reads CASSARAVARYNEQFF. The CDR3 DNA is TGTGCCAGCAGTGCCAGAGCGGTAGCGAGGTACAATGAGCAGTTCTTC.